The TCR beta chain under discussion was sequenced for a study of blood T cell repertoires in COVID-19. Participants reported their clinical history, and cohort assignment relied on those reports. All recovered Cohort 3 donors got two negative PCRs, got clearance, or saw symptom resolution. The repertoire was sequenced with immunoSEQ multiplex PCR; TCRdb's copy has only in-frame clones and lacks some. This sample has approximately 160,000 clones, with roughly 80% found just once. The CDR3 spans 15 residues. Trimming left V 2 bases short and J 3 bases short, with 14 bases between. Germline CDR1 reads MNHNS; CDR2 reads SASEGT.

The chain joins TRBV6-1 to TRBJ2-7; D remains ambiguous. This sequence originates from a woman between 50 and 59 years old who had recovered from COVID-19. Sequenced sample: PBMCs or T cells enriched from blood (not recorded which). CDR3 sequence (DNA): TGTGCCAGCAGTGAATTAAGATCCCCAGGCTACGAGCAGTACTTC. The encoded protein is CASSELRSPGYEQYF.